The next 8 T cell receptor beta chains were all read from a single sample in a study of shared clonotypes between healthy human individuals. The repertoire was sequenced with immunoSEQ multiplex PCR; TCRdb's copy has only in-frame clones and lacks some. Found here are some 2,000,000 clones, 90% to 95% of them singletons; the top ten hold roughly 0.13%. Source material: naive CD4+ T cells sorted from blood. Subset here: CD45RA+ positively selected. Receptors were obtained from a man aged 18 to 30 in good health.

CDR3 bases: TGTGCCAGCAGCAAAGCCTATTCTCCAGGAAAGGGGAGCAATCAGCCCCAGCATTTT. Encoded protein: CASSKAYSPGKGSNQPQHF. V and J are TRBV21-1 and TRBJ1-5; the DNA was not compared with TRBD1, the D call given in the table. TRBV21-1 constitutes a pseudogene. CDR3 length: 19 amino acids.

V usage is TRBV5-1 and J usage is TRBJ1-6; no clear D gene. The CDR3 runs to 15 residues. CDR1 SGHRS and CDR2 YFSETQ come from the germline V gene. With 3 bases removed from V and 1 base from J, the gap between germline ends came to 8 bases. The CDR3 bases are TGCGCCAGCAGCTCTGAGGCATCCTATAATTCACCCCTCCACTTT. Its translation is CASSSEASYNSPLHF.

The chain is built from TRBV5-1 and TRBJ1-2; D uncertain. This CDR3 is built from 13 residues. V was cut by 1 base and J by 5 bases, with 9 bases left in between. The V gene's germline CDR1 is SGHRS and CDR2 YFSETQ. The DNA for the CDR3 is TGCGCCAGCAGCTTGAGGAGCGAGTATGGCTACACCTTC. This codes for CASSLRSEYGYTF.

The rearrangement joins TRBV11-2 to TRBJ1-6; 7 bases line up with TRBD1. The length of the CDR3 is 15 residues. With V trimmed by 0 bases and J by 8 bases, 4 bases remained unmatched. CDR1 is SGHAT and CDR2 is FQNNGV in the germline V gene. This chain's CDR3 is CASSLDSQGDSPLHF. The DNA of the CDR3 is TGTGCCAGCAGCTTAGATAGCCAGGGGGATTCACCCCTCCACTTT.

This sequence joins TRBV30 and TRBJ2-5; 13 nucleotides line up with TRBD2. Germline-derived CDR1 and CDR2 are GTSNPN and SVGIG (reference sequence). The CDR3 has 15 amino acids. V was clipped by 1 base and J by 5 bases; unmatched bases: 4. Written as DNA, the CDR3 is TGTGCCTGGAGTGGGACTAGCGGGAGCCCGGAGACCCAGTACTTC. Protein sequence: CAWSGTSGSPETQYF.

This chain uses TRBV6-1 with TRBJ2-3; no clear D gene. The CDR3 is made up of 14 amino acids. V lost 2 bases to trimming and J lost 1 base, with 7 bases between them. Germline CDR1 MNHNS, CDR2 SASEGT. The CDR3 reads CASSESRGTDTQYF. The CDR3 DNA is TGTGCCAGCAGTGAAAGTCGGGGCACAGATACGCAGTATTTT.

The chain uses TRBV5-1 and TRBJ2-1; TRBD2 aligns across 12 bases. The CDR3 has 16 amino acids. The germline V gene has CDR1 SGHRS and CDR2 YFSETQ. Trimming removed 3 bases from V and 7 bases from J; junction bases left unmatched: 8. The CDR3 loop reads CASSSETSGSMNEQFF. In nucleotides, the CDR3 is TGCGCCAGCAGCTCCGAGACTAGCGGGAGTATGAATGAGCAGTTCTTC.

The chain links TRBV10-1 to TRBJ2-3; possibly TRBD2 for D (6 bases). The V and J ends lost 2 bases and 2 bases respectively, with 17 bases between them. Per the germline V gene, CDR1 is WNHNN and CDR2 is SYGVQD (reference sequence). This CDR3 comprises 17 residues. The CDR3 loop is CASSEGGTISLTDTQYF. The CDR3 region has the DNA TGCGCCAGCAGTGAGGGGGGGACGATCTCACTCACAGATACGCAGTATTTT.